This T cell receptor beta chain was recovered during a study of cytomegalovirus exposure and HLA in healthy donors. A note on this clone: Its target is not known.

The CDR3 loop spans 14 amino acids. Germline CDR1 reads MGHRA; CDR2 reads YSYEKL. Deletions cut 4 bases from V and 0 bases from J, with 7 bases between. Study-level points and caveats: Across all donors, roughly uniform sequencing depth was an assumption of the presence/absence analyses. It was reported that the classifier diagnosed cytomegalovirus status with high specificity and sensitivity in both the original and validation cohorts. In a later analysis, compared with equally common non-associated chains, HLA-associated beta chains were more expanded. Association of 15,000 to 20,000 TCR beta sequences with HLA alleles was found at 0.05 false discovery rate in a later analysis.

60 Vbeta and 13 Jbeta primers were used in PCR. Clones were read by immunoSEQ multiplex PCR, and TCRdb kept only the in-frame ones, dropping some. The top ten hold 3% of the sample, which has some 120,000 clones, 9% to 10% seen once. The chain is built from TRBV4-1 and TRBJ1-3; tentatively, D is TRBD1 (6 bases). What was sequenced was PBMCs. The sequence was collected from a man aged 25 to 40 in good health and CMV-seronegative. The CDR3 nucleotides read TGCGCCAGCAGCCGGACAGACTCTGGAAACACCATATATTTT. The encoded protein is CASSRTDSGNTIYF.